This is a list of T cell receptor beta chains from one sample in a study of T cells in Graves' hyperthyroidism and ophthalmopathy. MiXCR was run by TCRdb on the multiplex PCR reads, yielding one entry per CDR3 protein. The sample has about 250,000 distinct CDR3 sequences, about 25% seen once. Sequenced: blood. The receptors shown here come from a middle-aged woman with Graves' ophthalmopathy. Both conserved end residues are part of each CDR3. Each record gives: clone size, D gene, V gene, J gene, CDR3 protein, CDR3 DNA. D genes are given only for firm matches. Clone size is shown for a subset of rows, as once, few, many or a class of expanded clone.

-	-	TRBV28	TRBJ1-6	CASSWTRNDPPLHF	TGTGCCAGCAGTTGGACTCGGAACGACCCACCCCTCCACTTT
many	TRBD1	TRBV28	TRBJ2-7	CASSGRQGTYEQYF	TGTGCCAGCAGTGGAAGACAGGGCACCTACGAGCAGTACTTC
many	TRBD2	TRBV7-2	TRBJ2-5	CASSLGISGTGETQYF	TGTGCCAGCAGCTTAGGCATTAGCGGGACTGGAGAGACCCAGTACTTC
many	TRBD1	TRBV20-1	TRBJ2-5	CSARTGEIQYQETQYF	TGCAGTGCTAGAACAGGGGAGATACAGTACCAAGAGACCCAGTACTTC
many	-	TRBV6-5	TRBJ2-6	CASSPRSGGANVLTF	TGTGCCAGCAGCCCGAGGTCCGGGGGGGCCAACGTCCTGACTTTC
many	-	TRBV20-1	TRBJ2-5	CSASNRVPEETQYF	TGCAGTGCTAGCAACAGGGTTCCCGAAGAGACCCAGTACTTC
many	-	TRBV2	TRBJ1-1	CASSPRPLTEAFF	TGTGCCAGCAGTCCCCGGCCCCTCACTGAAGCTTTCTTT
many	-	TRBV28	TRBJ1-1	CATSWGVNTEAFF	TGTGCCACCTCTTGGGGGGTGAACACTGAAGCTTTCTTT
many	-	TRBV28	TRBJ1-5	CASSPPSNQPQHF	TGTGCCAGCAGCCCTCCCAGCAATCAGCCCCAGCATTTT
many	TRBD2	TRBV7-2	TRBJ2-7	CASSLTPLAGSEQYF	TGTGCCAGCAGCTTAACCCCCCTAGCGGGAAGCGAGCAGTACTTC
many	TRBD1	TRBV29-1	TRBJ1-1	CSVRQGTEAFF	TGCAGCGTCCGACAGGGCACTGAAGCTTTCTTT
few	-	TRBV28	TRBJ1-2	CASSALYGYTF	TGTGCCAGCAGTGCCTTGTATGGCTACACCTTC
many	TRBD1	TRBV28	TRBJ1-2	CASSPPGQGYGYTF	TGTGCCAGCAGTCCTCCGGGACAGGGGTATGGCTACACCTTC
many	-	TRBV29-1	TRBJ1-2	CSVEGIRYGYTF	TGCAGCGTTGAGGGGATCCGATATGGCTACACCTTC
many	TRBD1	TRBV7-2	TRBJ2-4	CASTQTHARGQGKNIQYF	TGTGCCAGCACCCAAACCCATGCAAGGGGACAGGGTAAAAACATTCAGTACTTC
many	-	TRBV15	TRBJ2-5	CATSRPVRGTQETQYF	TGTGCCACCAGCAGACCGGTCCGGGGAACACAAGAGACCCAGTACTTC
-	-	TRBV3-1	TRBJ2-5	CASSQDLGLQLQETQYF	TGTGCCAGCAGCCAAGATCTTGGGCTGCAGCTACAAGAGACCCAGTACTTC
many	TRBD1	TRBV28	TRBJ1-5	CASSLGQGFSNQPQHF	TGTGCCAGCAGTCTGGGACAGGGCTTCAGCAATCAGCCCCAGCATTTT
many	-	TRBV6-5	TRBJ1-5	CASIRQPGSNQPQHF	TGTGCCAGCATACGACAGCCGGGGAGCAATCAGCCCCAGCATTTT
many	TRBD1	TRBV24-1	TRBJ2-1	CATSDSGTGAYNEQFF	TGTGCCACCAGTGATTCCGGGACAGGTGCTTACAATGAGCAGTTCTTC
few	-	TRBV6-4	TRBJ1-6	CASSRGKESPLHF	TGTGCCAGCAGCCGGGGGAAGGAATCACCCCTCCACTTT
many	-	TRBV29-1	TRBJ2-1	CSVAVGPTGRPTYNEQFF	TGCAGCGTTGCCGTGGGTCCGACGGGGCGGCCTACCTACAATGAGCAGTTCTTC
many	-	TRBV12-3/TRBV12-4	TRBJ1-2	CASGGSYGYTF	TGTGCCAGCGGGGGCTCTTATGGCTACACCTTC
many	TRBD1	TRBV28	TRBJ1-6	CAAGQVYSPLHF	TGTGCCGCAGGACAGGTTTATTCACCCCTCCACTTT
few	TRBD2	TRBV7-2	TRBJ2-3	CASSSSGSVADTQYF	TGTGCCAGCAGCTCTAGCGGGAGTGTGGCAGATACGCAGTATTTT
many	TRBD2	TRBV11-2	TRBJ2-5	CASSLGTSSGGETQYF	TGTGCCAGCAGCTTAGGGACTAGCTCCGGAGGAGAGACCCAGTACTTC
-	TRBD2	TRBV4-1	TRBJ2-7	CASSQDLAGAYEQYF	TGCGCCAGCAGCCAAGATCTGGCGGGGGCCTACGAGCAGTACTTC
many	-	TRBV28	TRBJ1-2	CASSLYQDGYTF	TGTGCCAGCAGTTTATATCAGGATGGCTACACCTTC
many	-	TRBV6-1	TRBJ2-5	CASNTDSWETQYF	TGTGCCAGCAACACGGACAGCTGGGAGACCCAGTACTTC
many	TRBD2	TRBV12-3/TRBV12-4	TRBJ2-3	CASSLISGITDTQYF	TGTGCCAGCAGTTTAATTAGCGGGATCACAGATACGCAGTATTTT
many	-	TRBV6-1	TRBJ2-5	CASSEVGTPLETQYF	TGTGCCAGCAGTGAAGTAGGAACTCCCCTGGAGACCCAGTACTTC
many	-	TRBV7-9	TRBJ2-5	CASSHSEQETQYF	TGTGCCAGCAGCCACTCAGAACAAGAGACCCAGTACTTC
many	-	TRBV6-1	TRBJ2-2	CASEETNTGELFF	TGTGCCAGCGAGGAAACGAACACCGGGGAGCTGTTTTTT
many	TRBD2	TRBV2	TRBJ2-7	CASSELAGGPYEQYF	TGTGCCAGCAGTGAACTAGCGGGAGGGCCTTACGAGCAGTACTTC
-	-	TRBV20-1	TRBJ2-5	CSASGSPGTQYF	TGCAGTGCTAGTGGGAGCCCAGGGACCCAGTACTTC
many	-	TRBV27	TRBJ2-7	CASSRTPDYEQYF	TGTGCCAGCAGTCGGACGCCGGACTACGAGCAGTACTTC
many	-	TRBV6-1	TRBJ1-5	CASSEAGGHPNQPQHF	TGTGCCAGCAGTGAAGCGGGGGGACACCCGAATCAGCCCCAGCATTTT
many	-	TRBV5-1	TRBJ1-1	CASSFGGEAFF	TGCGCCAGCAGCTTTGGTGGTGAAGCTTTCTTT
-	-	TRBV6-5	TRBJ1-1	CASSSRGRYTEAFF	TGTGCCAGCAGTTCCCGGGGCCGATACACTGAAGCTTTCTTT
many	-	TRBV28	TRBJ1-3	CASTPTGFLGNTIYF	TGTGCCAGCACTCCGACGGGTTTTCTCGGAAACACCATATATTTT
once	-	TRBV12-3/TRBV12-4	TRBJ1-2	CATRPGTVNYGYTF	TGTGCCACCCGTCCCGGGACCGTTAACTATGGCTACACCTTC
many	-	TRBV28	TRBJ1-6	CASSLIPTGTYNSPLHF	TGTGCCAGCAGTTTAATCCCGACCGGGACCTATAATTCACCCCTCCACTTT
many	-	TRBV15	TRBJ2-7	CATSRDGATVGREQYF	TGTGCCACCAGCAGAGATGGAGCAACAGTGGGTCGCGAGCAGTACTTC
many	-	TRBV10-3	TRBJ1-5	CAISDRLDQPQHF	TGTGCCATCAGTGATCGGTTGGATCAGCCCCAGCATTTT
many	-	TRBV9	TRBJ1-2	CASSVDTGSGGYTF	TGTGCCAGCAGCGTAGATACCGGATCGGGGGGCTACACCTTC
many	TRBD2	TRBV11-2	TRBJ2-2	CASSQSGRAGTGELFF	TGTGCCAGCAGCCAAAGCGGGAGGGCAGGAACCGGGGAGCTGTTTTTT
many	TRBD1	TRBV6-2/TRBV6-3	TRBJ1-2	CASTGRGRFSGGYTF	TGTGCCAGCACTGGCAGGGGGCGTTTTTCTGGCGGCTACACCTTC
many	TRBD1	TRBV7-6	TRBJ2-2	CASSSGTGLSGELFF	TGTGCCAGCAGCTCCGGGACAGGGCTTAGCGGGGAGCTGTTTTTT
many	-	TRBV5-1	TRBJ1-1	CASSLAQGSTEAFF	TGCGCCAGCAGCTTGGCCCAGGGTTCGACTGAAGCTTTCTTT
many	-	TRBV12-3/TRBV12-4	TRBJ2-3	CASSLRGDTDTQYF	TGTGCCAGCAGTTTAAGAGGGGACACAGATACGCAGTATTTT
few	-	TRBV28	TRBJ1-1	CASSLLAMNTEAFF	TGTGCCAGCAGTTTATTAGCTATGAACACTGAAGCTTTCTTT
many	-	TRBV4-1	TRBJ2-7	CASSLGLYYEQYF	TGCGCCAGCAGCCTAGGACTTTACTACGAGCAGTACTTC
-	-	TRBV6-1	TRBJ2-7	CASTLGGRSYEQYF	TGTGCCAGCACCTTAGGGGGACGGTCCTACGAGCAGTACTTC
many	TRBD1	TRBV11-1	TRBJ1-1	CASSQQGAGEAFF	TGTGCCAGCAGTCAACAGGGGGCAGGTGAAGCTTTCTTT
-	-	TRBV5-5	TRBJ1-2	CASTLTDGPYGYTF	TGTGCCAGCACCCTCACTGACGGTCCCTATGGCTACACCTTC
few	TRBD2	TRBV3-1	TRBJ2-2	CASSPRTSANTGELFF	TGTGCCAGCAGCCCAAGGACTAGCGCGAACACCGGGGAGCTGTTTTTT
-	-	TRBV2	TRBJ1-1	CASIRDPLGDTEAFF	TGTGCCAGCATCCGGGACCCCCTAGGAGACACTGAAGCTTTCTTT